The clone carrying this TCR beta chain showed up just a few times. What it binds is not known. This sample is part of a study of regulatory T cells in long-lasting Graves disease. Study-wide points: Persistent disease samples used TRBV28, TRBJ1-2 and TRBJ2-5 preferentially.

As for time point: newly diagnosed GD, antithyroid drugs for less than 3 months. From RNA extracted from PBMCs, the TCR library was made. Graves' disease diagnosis followed American Thyroid Association guidelines. Germline values: CDR1 MNHNS, CDR2 SASEGT. Trimming removed 8 bases from V and 1 base from J, with 15 bases in between. This CDR3 is 14 amino acids long. Building the TCR beta libraries relied on iRepertoire HTBI primers, and CDR3 regions underwent Arm-PCR. In TCRdb, the multiplex PCR reads were re-called with MiXCR into one record per CDR3 protein. The table records about 310,000 distinct CDR3 sequences, 18% of them present only once.

The sample was peripheral blood mononuclear cells (PBMCs), taken at new diagnosis, from a patient treated with antithyroid drugs. The sequence was obtained from a female donor with Graves disease. The chain carries TRBV6-1 and TRBJ2-7; no reliable D call. The CDR3 nucleotides read TGTGCCAGCGCCAGAAACGAAGATTCCTACGAGCAGTACTTC. The encoded protein is CASARNEDSYEQYF.